The clone carrying this T cell receptor beta chain was seen a handful of times. Antigen unknown. Time point described: week 23, last vaccination. Doses of 300 ug of mutant IDH1 20-mer peptide were given with topical imiquimod. Sequencing was performed with immunoSEQ multiplex PCR; in TCRdb, only in-frame clones are kept and a portion is missing. The table shows about 81,000 clones, with 85% occurring only once. CDR3 length: 13 residues. Germline-derived CDR1 and CDR2 are MNHEY and SVGAGI. V was cut by 5 bases and J by 14 bases, with 19 bases left in between. These data originate in a study of a mutant IDH1 vaccine in newly diagnosed glioma.

The sample consisted of PBMCs, taken from a glioma patient whose treatment included an IDH1 peptide vaccine. The rearrangement joins TRBV6-5 to TRBJ1-5; weak D call: TRBD1 (5 bases). The clonotype comes from a man aged 30 to 45 with glioma. Some clones in this sample may be carry-over from other donors' samples. CDR3 in DNA: TGTGCCAGCAGTCCGCTCGACAGCGCTCGGAAGCATTTT. This translates into CASSPLDSARKHF.